The 24 T cell receptor beta chains given below trace back to one sample, sequenced in a study of blood T cells in healthy people across ages. The second PCR ran about 6 to 11 cycles with a sample-barcoded 5' primer and J-beta primers. MiXCR, applied by TCRdb to the 5' RACE reads, yields one record per CDR3 protein. Found here are 550,000 to 700,000 distinct CDR3 sequences, 27% of them singletons; the top ten hold around 20%. Sequencing was performed on blood. Every receptor here comes from a woman in her seventies in good health.

This clonotype was found a few times. The rearrangement links TRBV19 to TRBJ2-4; no definite D call. With 8 bases removed from V and 10 bases from J, the gap between germline ends came to 15 bases. This CDR3 spans 12 amino acids. Germline V gene sequence: CDR1 LNHDA, CDR2 SQIVND (reference sequence). The CDR3 loop is CASLGPYGIQYF. The CDR3 bases are TGTGCCAGTCTTGGGCCCTACGGTATTCAGTACTTC.

This clonotype was observed a few times. This chain joins TRBV6-5 and TRBJ1-4; D is perhaps TRBD1 (6 bases). The CDR3 contains 14 residues. Germline CDR1 and CDR2: MNHEY and SVGAGI. The CDR3 nucleotides are TGTACCACACGGAGGGGGGCTTTTGGCGAAAAACTGTTTTTT. Amino acids: CTTRRGAFGEKLFF.

The J gene is TRBJ2-3, the V gene TRBV6-2 or TRBV6-3; 8 bases map to TRBD2. Germline V CDR1 and CDR2: MNHEY, SVGEGT. This CDR3 comprises 16 residues. The junction had 9 bases not matched to a gene; V was cut back by 4 bases and J by 3 bases. The CDR3 spells CASSFQTSDRTDTQYF. The CDR3 bases are TGTGCCAGCAGTTTCCAGACTAGCGATCGAACAGATACGCAGTATTTT.

The chain couples TRBV4-2 to TRBJ2-3; D could derive from TRBD1 or TRBD2 (5 bases each). The V gene lost 0 bases and the J gene lost 10 bases, with 14 bases spanning the gap. This CDR3 region has 14 residues. The V gene's germline CDR1 is LGHNA and CDR2 YNFKEQ. The CDR3 sequence: CASSQDGTHKAQYF. In DNA form, the CDR3 reads TGTGCCAGCAGCCAAGACGGGACCCACAAGGCGCAGTATTTT.

This clonotype was counted only a few times. The gene calls are TRBV3-1 and TRBJ1-2; a weak D match, TRBD1 (6 bases). This CDR3 is built from 14 residues. V lost 3 bases to trimming and J lost 5 bases, with 13 bases between them. Germline V gene lookup returns CDR1 LGHDT and CDR2 YNNKEL (reference sequence). CDR3 in amino acids: CASSHPDRQYGYTF. The CDR3 DNA sequence: TGTGCCAGCAGCCACCCTGACAGGCAGTATGGCTACACCTTC.

The chain links TRBV6-6 to TRBJ1-1, with TRBD1 as a possible D gene (6 bases). Germline CDR1 MNHNY, CDR2 SVGAGI (reference sequence). There are 12 residues in the CDR3. Trimming cost V 8 bases and J 2 bases, with 9 bases left between them. The CDR3 DNA reads TGTGCCAGCGACAGGCCCAACACTGAAGCTTTCTTT. Translating gives CASDRPNTEAFF.

The rearrangement joins TRBV20-1 to TRBJ1-1; D is uncertain. The CDR3 contains 12 residues. In germline, CDR1 is DFQATT, CDR2 SNEGSKA (reference sequence). V dropped 5 bases and J dropped 1 base, with 8 bases sitting between them. The CDR3 region has the DNA TGCAGTGCTCGCGCGGCGAACACTGAAGCTTTCTTT. Its protein product is CSARAANTEAFF.

The V and J genes are TRBV12-3 or TRBV12-4 and TRBJ1-3; D might be TRBD1 (5 bases). This CDR3 has 14 residues. V shed 6 bases and J shed 0 bases, with 9 bases lying between them. The CDR3 here is CASRKGSSGNTIYF. The CDR3 coding sequence is TGTGCCAGCAGAAAGGGGAGCTCTGGAAACACCATATATTTT.

The chain recombines TRBV7-8 with TRBJ2-1; 12 nucleotides agree with TRBD2. The ends lost 5 bases at V and 4 bases at J; junction bases unmatched: 6. The CDR3 spans 16 residues. The germline V gene has CDR1 SGHVS and CDR2 FQNEAQ. As DNA, the CDR3 is TGTGCCAGCAGCCCTAAACTAGCGGGAGGATACAATGAGCAGTTCTTC. It translates to CASSPKLAGGYNEQFF.

V gene TRBV12-3 or TRBV12-4 combines with J gene TRBJ2-1, with 13 bases fitting TRBD2. The ends lost 5 bases at V and 4 bases at J; junction bases unmatched: 5. The CDR3 runs 16 residues. CDR3 nucleotide sequence: TGTGCCAGCAGTATGGGACTAGCGGGGACTTACAATGAGCAGTTCTTC. Translated: CASSMGLAGTYNEQFF.

This clonotype appeared many times. V and J are TRBV4-1 and TRBJ2-1; 8 bases agree with TRBD2. The CDR3 contains 16 residues. Germline V gene lookup returns CDR1 MGHRA and CDR2 YSYEKL. V lost 4 bases to trimming and J lost 7 bases; unmatched junction nucleotides: 12. The CDR3 loop reads CASSLEGRGAYNEQFF. The CDR3 DNA reads as TGCGCCAGCAGCCTCGAGGGGCGGGGGGCGTATAATGAGCAGTTCTTC.

The chain uses TRBV9 and TRBJ2-1, with D possibly matching TRBD2 (5 bases). Looked up from germline, CDR1 is SGDLS and CDR2 is YYNGEE. V gave up 4 bases and J gave up 4 bases, with 12 bases separating them. The CDR3 is made up of 14 amino acids. CDR3 bases: TGTGCCAGCAGCCCAACTGGACTTTACAATGAGCAGTTCTTC. Its translation: CASSPTGLYNEQFF.

This clonotype was counted a few times. The chain couples TRBV7-2 to TRBJ2-3, with TRBD2 matching over 9 bases. Germline V gene lookup returns CDR1 SGHTA and CDR2 FQGNSA. The CDR3 contains 15 residues. The V and J ends lost 5 bases and 5 bases, in that order; junction bases with no gene match: 8. The chain's CDR3 is CASSPWGLAGDTQYF. The CDR3 DNA sequence: TGTGCCAGCAGCCCCTGGGGACTAGCAGGAGATACGCAGTATTTT.

This clonotype was counted a few times. CDR3 protein: CASSVRGVNTGELFF. In DNA form, the CDR3 reads TGTGCCAGCAGCGTACGGGGGGTGAACACCGGGGAGCTGTTTTTT. The chain recombines TRBV9 with TRBJ2-2; 7 nucleotides agree with TRBD2. The CDR3 has 15 residues. CDR1 SGDLS and CDR2 YYNGEE come from the germline V gene. The V segment lost 1 base and the J segment 1 base; nucleotides outside the gene matches: 1.

This clonotype has more than one count but fewer than ten. V gene TRBV5-1 combines with J gene TRBJ1-2; TRBD1 aligns across 8 bases. The V segment lost 1 base and the J segment 8 bases; nucleotides outside the gene matches: 7. The CDR3 runs to 14 residues. Looked up from germline, CDR1 is SGHRS and CDR2 is YFSETQ. The CDR3 here is CASSLNAGGHGYTF. The CDR3 DNA is TGCGCCAGCAGCTTGAATGCAGGGGGCCACGGCTACACCTTC. Based on the CDR3 plus reference TRBV5-1 and TRBJ1-2, the full variable domain is KAGVTQTPRYLIKTRGQQVTLSCSPISGHRSVSWYQQTPGQGLQFLFEYFSETQRNKGNFPGRFSGRQFSNSRSEMNVSTLELGDSALYLCASSLNAGGHGYTFGSGTRLTVV.

In the case of this clonotype: The junction departs from the called germline gene at one end, perhaps through a read error. The chain joins TRBV7-2 to TRBJ1-2; TRBD1 matches 7 bases. The CDR3 is made up of 13 amino acids. CDR1 and CDR2 from the germline V gene are SGHTA and FQGNSA. CDR3 residues: CASSQGDNYGYIF. The CDR3 DNA follows: TGTGCCAGCTCGCAGGGGGATAACTATGGCTACATCTTC.

CDR3 coding DNA: TGTGCCAGTAGTAGGCAGGTATCCGGGGAGCTGTTTTTT. Translation gives CASSRQVSGELFF. The chain uses TRBV19 and TRBJ2-2; D unclear. The V end lost 4 bases, the J end lost 6 bases, and 9 bases lay between the germline ends. CDR3 length: 13 residues. Per the germline V gene, CDR1 is LNHDA and CDR2 is SQIVND (reference sequence).

This clonotype was detected only once. The chain carries TRBV7-2 and TRBJ1-5; no clear D. CDR3 length equals 17 residues. Germline loops: CDR1 SGHTA, CDR2 FQGNSA. The germline V and J ends were trimmed by 1 base and 0 bases, with 13 bases remaining between them. For the CDR3, the DNA is TGTGCCAGCAGCTTAGACTACAGACTTTATAGCAATCAGCCCCAGCATTTT. It codes for CASSLDYRLYSNQPQHF.

This clonotype showed up just a few times. V and J are TRBV6-2 or TRBV6-3 and TRBJ2-3; 8 bases are shared with TRBD2. The trim removed 2 bases at V and 5 bases at J, leaving 12 bases unmatched. There are 17 residues in the CDR3. CDR1 is MNHEY, CDR2 SVGEGT, per germline. Written as DNA, the CDR3 is TGTGCCAGCAGTTACCCTCTGAGCGGGGGTGGCAAAGATACGCAGTATTTT. As protein: CASSYPLSGGGKDTQYF.

This clonotype was observed a handful of times. The chain has TRBV15 and TRBJ1-5; D is perhaps TRBD1 (5 bases). V was cut by 9 bases and J by 3 bases, with 18 bases left in between. The CDR3 consists of 15 residues. CDR1 and CDR2 (germline): LNHNV, YYDKDF (reference sequence). CDR3 sequence reads: CATRGARDPNQPQHF. The CDR3 region has the DNA TGTGCCACACGTGGGGCCAGGGATCCCAATCAGCCCCAGCATTTT.

V gene TRBV6-2 or TRBV6-3 combines with J gene TRBJ2-7; D is ambiguous. CDR3 length equals 15 residues. V lost 0 bases to trimming and J lost 2 bases, with 11 bases between them. Germline V lookup: CDR1 MNHEY, CDR2 SVGEGT. CDR3 sequence (DNA): TGTGCCAGCAGTTACTCGAGCCAGGCGACCTACGAGCAGTACTTC. Amino acids: CASSYSSQATYEQYF.

This clonotype occurred a few times. At one of its ends the junction is not consistent with the germline gene, which may arise from a read error. V gene TRBV12-3 or TRBV12-4 combines with J gene TRBJ2-5; 12 positions agree with TRBD2. The CDR3 is 14 amino acids. DNA for the CDR3: TGTGCCAGCACGCCTAGCGGGGGGGCAGAGACCCAGCACTTC. Translation: CASTPSGGAETQHF.

The chain joins TRBV29-1 to TRBJ2-5; D uncertain. The CDR3 has 12 amino acids. Per germline, CDR1 SQVTM and CDR2 ANQGSEA. V was clipped by 4 bases and J by 6 bases, with 12 bases between them. The CDR3 loop is CSVVSRGKTQYF. CDR3 coding DNA: TGCAGCGTTGTAAGCCGTGGGAAGACCCAGTACTTC.

This clonotype was found a few times. The chain recombines TRBV20-1 with TRBJ1-2; D not resolved. In germline, CDR1 is DFQATT, CDR2 SNEGSKA (reference sequence). The CDR3 has 13 amino acids. Trimming cost V 6 bases and J 1 base, with 12 bases left between them. The CDR3 is CSATDRINYGYTF. As DNA, the CDR3 is TGCAGTGCCACGGACCGAATTAACTATGGCTACACCTTC.